Here is one T cell receptor (beta chain) with its context. The data belong to a study of blood T cell repertoires in COVID-19. Sequencing was performed with immunoSEQ multiplex PCR; in TCRdb, only in-frame clones are kept and a portion is missing. Counted here are over 150,000 clones, roughly 84% occurring once; the ten biggest clones make up around 7%. In germline, CDR1 is MGHRA, CDR2 YSYEKL. The CDR3 is 17 amino acids. The V gene end was trimmed by 1 base and the J gene end by 1 base; junction bases not matched to a gene: 4. The source is a man between 40 and 49 years old who had recovered from COVID-19. This chain joins TRBV4-1 and TRBJ2-1; 10 bases map to TRBD2. Input material: PBMCs or T cells enriched from blood (not recorded which). The CDR3: CASSQGAGGPSYNEQFF. The CDR3 nucleotides read TGCGCCAGCAGCCAAGGAGCGGGGGGGCCTTCCTACAATGAGCAGTTCTTC.